This T cell receptor (beta chain) is from a study of T cells after yellow fever vaccination. Overall study context: Fractions of low cell number were prepared using SMART-Seq v4 Ultra Low Input. Findings and caveats of the study: FACS-sorted repertoires could harbor abundant contaminating bulk-population clonotypes. Faster peaking, at day 5 versus 15, marked a secondary response that was weaker. The CD4 compartment and the CD8 compartment contained a small share of clonotypes in common.

There are 14 residues in the CDR3. V gave up 2 bases and J gave up 0 bases, with 8 bases separating them. Germline V gives CDR1 SGHVS, CDR2 FNYEAQ. This clonotype was seen only a few times. Its antigen is undetermined. MiXCR was run by TCRdb on the 5' RACE reads, yielding one entry per CDR3 protein. The sample carries 150,000 to 200,000 distinct CDR3 sequences, approximately 9.9% recorded once. This receptor was identified in a man between 18 and 35 years old who received the YFV17D yellow fever vaccine. V and J are TRBV7-6 and TRBJ2-7, with D possibly matching TRBD2 (5 bases). The specimen was CD8+ T cells sorted from PBMCs, collected 15 days after the yellow fever booster vaccination. The CDR3 nucleotides are TGTGCCAGCAGCTTATCGGGGTTCTCCTACGAGCAGTACTTC. Protein: CASSLSGFSYEQYF.